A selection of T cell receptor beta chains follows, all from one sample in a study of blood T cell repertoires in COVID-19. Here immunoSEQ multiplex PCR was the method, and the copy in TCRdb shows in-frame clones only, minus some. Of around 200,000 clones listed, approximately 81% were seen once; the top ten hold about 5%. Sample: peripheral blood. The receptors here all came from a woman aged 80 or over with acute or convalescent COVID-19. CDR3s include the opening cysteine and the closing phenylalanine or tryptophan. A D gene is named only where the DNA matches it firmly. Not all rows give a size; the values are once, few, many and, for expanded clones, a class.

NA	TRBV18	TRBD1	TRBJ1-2	TGTGCCAGCTCACCAGATCGCCCTGGGACAGCCCCCCCGACCTTC	CASSPDRPGTAPPTF
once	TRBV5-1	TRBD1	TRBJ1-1	TGCGCCAGCAGATCTGGGACAGGGAACTCTGAAGCTTTCTTT	CASRSGTGNSEAFF
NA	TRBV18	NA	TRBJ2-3	TGTGCCAGCTCACCACTTCGCCTAGTAACAGATACGCAGTATTTT	CASSPLRLVTDTQYF
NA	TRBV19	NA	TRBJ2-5	TGTGCCAGTAGTATTGGCCAAGTGGAGACCCAGTACTTC	CASSIGQVETQYF
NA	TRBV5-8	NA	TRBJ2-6	TGTGCCAGCAGCCCTCCTGGACAGTGGTCTGGGGCCAACGTCCTGACTTTC	CASSPPGQWSGANVLTF
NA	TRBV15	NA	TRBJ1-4	TGTGCCACCAGCAGAGATCGGGGATTGGGAGAAAAACTGTTTTTT	CATSRDRGLGEKLFF
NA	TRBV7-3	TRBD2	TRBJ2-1	TGTGCCAGCAGCCCCCGAGGTGGTGCGGGAGGGCCCTCTGGCAATGAGCAGTTCTTC	CASSPRGGAGGPSGNEQFF
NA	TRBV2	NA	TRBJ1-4	TGTGCCAGCAGTAAAGACAGACAAAATGAAAAACTGTTTTTT	CASSKDRQNEKLFF
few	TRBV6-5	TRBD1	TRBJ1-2	TGTGCCAGCAGTTACTCTGAAGGGGGCAGGTATGGCTACACCTTC	CASSYSEGGRYGYTF
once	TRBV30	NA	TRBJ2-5	TGTGCCTGGAGCCGGCCCGGAAAGCGGCAAGAGACCCAGTACTTC	CAWSRPGKRQETQYF
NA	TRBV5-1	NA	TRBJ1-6	TGCGCCAGCAGCTGGCGGGGGAACGAGAATTCACCCCTCCACTTT	CASSWRGNENSPLHF
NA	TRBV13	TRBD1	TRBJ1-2	TGTGCCAGCAGCCTACAGACAGGGGGCGGCTATGGCTACACCTTC	CASSLQTGGGYGYTF